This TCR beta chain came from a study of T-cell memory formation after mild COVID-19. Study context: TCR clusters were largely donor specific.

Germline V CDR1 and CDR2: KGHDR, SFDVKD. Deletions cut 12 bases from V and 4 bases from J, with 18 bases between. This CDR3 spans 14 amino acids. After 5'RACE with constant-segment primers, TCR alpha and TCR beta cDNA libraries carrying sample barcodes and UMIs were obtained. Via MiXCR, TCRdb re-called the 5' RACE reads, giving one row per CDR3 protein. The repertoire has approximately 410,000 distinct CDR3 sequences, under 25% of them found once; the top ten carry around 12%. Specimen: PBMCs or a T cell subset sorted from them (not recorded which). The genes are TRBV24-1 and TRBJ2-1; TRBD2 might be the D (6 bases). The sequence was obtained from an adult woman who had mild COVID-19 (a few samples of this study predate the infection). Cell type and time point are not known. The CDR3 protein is CAAGNGASYNEQFF. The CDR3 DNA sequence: TGTGCCGCGGGAAACGGGGCCAGTTACAATGAGCAGTTCTTC.